What follows are 2 T cell receptor beta chains derived from one specimen sequenced in a study of T cell responses to AZD1222 COVID-19 vaccine. Assay: immunoSEQ multiplex PCR; the TCRdb copy retains only in-frame clones and omits some. Among about 130,000 clones, about 92% were seen once, and the ten largest hold about 2.1%. The input for sequencing was peripheral blood, taken on day 0 of AZD1222 vaccination. The receptors were gathered from an adult in good health.

The chain combines TRBV9 with TRBJ2-2; TRBD2 might be the D (5 bases). CDR3 length equals 14 residues. Germline V lookup: CDR1 SGDLS, CDR2 YYNGEE. V lost 0 bases and J 3 bases, leaving 6 bases between the germline ends. The CDR3: CASSVEADTGELFF. For the CDR3, the DNA is TGTGCCAGCAGCGTAGAAGCGGACACCGGGGAGCTGTTTTTT. The complete variable domain, with remaining parts taken from reference TRBV9 and TRBJ2-2, reads DSGVTQTPKHLITATGQRVTLRCSPRSGDLSVYWYQQSLDQGLQFLIQYYNGEERAKGNILERFSAQQFPDLHSELNLSSLELGDSALYFCASSVEADTGELFFGEGSRLTVL.

The chain links TRBV12-3 or TRBV12-4 to TRBJ2-3, with TRBD1 matching 7 bases. This CDR3 contains 13 residues. V was pared by 8 bases and J by 1 base, with 3 bases of the junction left unmatched. The CDR3 DNA sequence: TGTGCCAGCGGACAGGCGCGCACAGATACGCAGTATTTT. Translated, it gives CASGQARTDTQYF.